This record covers a single T cell receptor beta chain. The CDR3 totals 13 residues. The V gene lost 6 bases and the J gene lost 2 bases, with 10 bases spanning the gap. CDR1 MNHEY and CDR2 SMNVEV come from the germline V gene (reference sequence). The data derive from a study of cytomegalovirus exposure and HLA in healthy donors. In the study overall: Assignment to the Caucasian-associated ancestry cluster applied to roughly 80% of the 300 to 500 genotyped donors.

In the PCR, 60 Vbeta and 13 Jbeta primers were used. Clones were sequenced by immunoSEQ multiplex PCR, and TCRdb holds only the in-frame ones, with some missing. The repertoire has about 61,000 clones, around 87% of them found once; the top ten carry approximately 1.4%. V gene TRBV27 combines with J gene TRBJ1-2; no definite D call. The sequenced sample was PBMCs. This receptor was taken from a man between 18 and 29 years old in good health and CMV-seronegative. The CDR3 nucleotides read TGTGCCAGCAGCCTCCGGGAAAACTATGGCTACACCTTC. It codes for CASSLRENYGYTF.